These 4 T cell receptor beta chains were all obtained from the same sample, sequenced in a study of blood T cell repertoires in COVID-19. Sequencing used immunoSEQ multiplex PCR; TCRdb keeps in-frame clones, though not all of them. This sample has hundreds of thousands of clones, with roughly 88% found just once. Sequencing was carried out using peripheral blood. Receptor source: a man of 80 years or more with acute or convalescent COVID-19.

The chain links TRBV3-1 (or the pseudogene TRBV3-2) to TRBJ1-6, with D perhaps matching TRBD1 (5 bases). In germline, CDR1 is LGHDT, CDR2 YNNKEL (reference sequence). The CDR3 totals 14 residues. V dropped 3 bases and J dropped 5 bases, with 8 bases sitting between them. The CDR3 nucleotides are TGTGCCAGCAGCCAGGGGCTAGATAATTCACCCCTCCACTTT. Residues: CASSQGLDNSPLHF.

The chain carries TRBV2 and TRBJ1-2, with TRBD1 matching over 7 bases. The germline V gene has CDR1 SNHLY and CDR2 FYNNEI. The CDR3 length is 13 residues. V lost 2 bases to trimming and J lost 8 bases; unmatched junction nucleotides: 5. The DNA of the CDR3 is TGTGCCAGCAGTGAAAGAGGGGGCTCGGGCTACACCTTC. Translated, it gives CASSERGGSGYTF.

The V call is TRBV6-4, the J call TRBJ2-1, with TRBD2 identical over 8 bases. The ends lost 6 bases at V and 6 bases at J; junction bases unmatched: 10. This CDR3 comprises 15 residues. From germline, CDR1 is MRHNA and CDR2 SNTAGT. The CDR3 nucleotides are TGTGCCAGCAGCCCCGACGGGGGGGACTCCAATGAGCAGTTCTTC. Protein product: CASSPDGGDSNEQFF.

In this sample, this clone turned up once. The V and J genes are TRBV5-8 and TRBJ1-2; maybe TRBD1 (6 bases). The CDR3 length is 14 residues. Trimming took 0 bases from V and 4 from J, leaving 10 bases between them. In germline, CDR1 is SGHTS, CDR2 YDEGEE. The DNA for the CDR3 is TGTGCCAGCAGCTTGGATGTAGGGGGCTATGGCTACACCTTC. Residues: CASSLDVGGYGYTF.